A single sample is the source of the 3 T cell receptor beta chains below, sequenced in a study of blood T cell repertoires in COVID-19. Method: immunoSEQ multiplex PCR; TCRdb's copy keeps in-frame clones and lacks some. This table holds under 200,000 clones, 65% to 90% found once. Sequencing used peripheral blood. The receptor set was obtained from a human donor in a cohort sampled during active COVID-19.

The chain uses TRBV5-6 and TRBJ2-7; D unresolved. V dropped 2 bases and J dropped 5 bases, with 5 bases sitting between them. Germline V gives CDR1 SGHDT, CDR2 YYEEEE. The CDR3 sequence is 11 residues long. The CDR3 region is CASSFLNEQYF. The CDR3 coding sequence is TGTGCCAGCAGCTTCTTAAACGAGCAGTACTTC.

The genes are TRBV19 and TRBJ2-5; 7 bases fit TRBD2. This CDR3 has 17 residues. Per germline, CDR1 LNHDA and CDR2 SQIVND (reference sequence). V gave up 3 bases and J gave up 7 bases; unmatched junction bases: 17. The DNA for the CDR3 is TGTGCCAGTAGTATCGGTACGACGGGAGGTCCCCAGGGGACCCAGTACTTC. Amino acid sequence: CASSIGTTGGPQGTQYF.

This clone was seen only once. This chain joins TRBV7-2 and TRBJ2-5; TRBD2 is a possible D gene (6 bases). The germline V gene has CDR1 SGHTA and CDR2 FQGNSA. V was trimmed by 3 bases and J by 4 bases, leaving 9 bases between them. The CDR3 spans 13 residues. CDR3 sequence (DNA): TGTGCCAGCAGCTTGCCGGGAGTAGAGACCCAGTACTTC. Encoded protein: CASSLPGVETQYF.